This TCR beta chain was sequenced in a study of T cells after yellow fever vaccination. Broader study findings: At under 98% for CD4 and over 80% for CD8, most primary-vaccination clones showed up again after the booster. FACS-sorted repertoires could contain abundant clonotypes contaminating from the bulk population.

5'RACE template switching generated TCR cDNA, adding a universal primer site and UMIs. Via MiXCR, TCRdb re-called the 5' RACE reads, giving one row per CDR3 protein. The sample has about 250,000 distinct CDR3 sequences, around 3.5% seen once; the top ten hold around 20%. This clonotype has a handful of counts. The antigen remains undetermined. Per the germline V gene, CDR1 is SGHNT and CDR2 is YENEEA. The CDR3 runs 14 residues. V gave up 0 bases and J gave up 5 bases, with 8 bases separating them. The receptor was isolated from a man younger than 30 who received the YFV17D yellow fever vaccine. The J gene is TRBJ2-1, the V gene TRBV11-3; no definite D call. The sample here was PBMCs, taken 15 days after the yellow fever booster vaccination. CDR3 sequence reads: CASSLDGQNNEQFF. DNA for the CDR3: TGTGCCAGCAGCTTAGATGGGCAAAACAATGAGCAGTTCTTC.